The 5 T cell receptor beta chains below come from one sample, sequenced in a study of Graves' ophthalmopathy and Graves' hyperthyroidism. Amplified material comprised TCR beta CDR3 regions derived from RNA transcripts. Scientists carried out first-round RT-PCR using HTBI primers and then a second-round multiplex PCR. TCRdb reanalysed the multiplex PCR reads using MiXCR and keeps one entry per CDR3 protein. The sample has about 370,000 distinct CDR3 sequences; about a sixth are singletons. The specimen sequenced was peripheral blood. These receptors all stem from an adult woman with stable Graves' hyperthyroidism.

V gene TRBV3-1 combines with J gene TRBJ2-7, with 14 bases matching TRBD2. Germline assignment: CDR1 LGHDT and CDR2 YNNKEL (reference sequence). V lost 8 bases, J lost 6 bases, and 3 bases stayed unmatched. The CDR3 is 13 residues long. CDR3 DNA: TGTGCCAGCCGACTAGCGGGAGGGTTCGAGCAGTACTTC. This gives the protein CASRLAGGFEQYF.

This clonotype was picked up many times. The chain combines TRBV28 with TRBJ2-4; a possible D gene is TRBD1 (5 bases). The CDR3 loop spans 18 amino acids. Trimming cost V 5 bases and J 1 base, with 21 bases left between them. Germline-derived CDR1 and CDR2 are MDHEN and SYDVKM. The CDR3 loop reads CASSPGPDTRWAKNIQYF. The CDR3 nucleotides read TGTGCCAGCAGTCCTGGACCGGACACCCGTTGGGCCAAAAACATTCAGTACTTC.

This chain links TRBV12-3 or TRBV12-4 with TRBJ1-1; 8 nucleotides match TRBD1. Trimming took 5 bases from V and 6 from J; bases not matched to a gene: 8. This CDR3 spans 14 amino acids. The CDR3 protein is CASSPSGGEAEAFF. The CDR3 DNA follows: TGTGCCAGCAGTCCTTCAGGGGGCGAGGCTGAAGCTTTCTTT.

This clonotype was counted many times. This sequence joins TRBV27 and TRBJ1-1; D is perhaps TRBD1 (6 bases). Germline values: CDR1 MNHEY, CDR2 SMNVEV (reference sequence). Trimming removed 3 bases from V and 0 bases from J, with 17 bases in between. The CDR3 loop spans 17 amino acids. The CDR3: CASSFFGLQGMNTEAFF. Here the CDR3 DNA reads TGTGCCAGCAGTTTTTTCGGTCTACAGGGAATGAACACTGAAGCTTTCTTT.

The table lists this clonotype with many counts. V is TRBV7-9 and J is TRBJ1-2; TRBD1 aligns across 7 bases. Germline CDR1 SEHNR, CDR2 FQNEAQ (reference sequence). The junction had 10 bases not matched to a gene; V was cut back by 5 bases and J by 4 bases. The length of the CDR3 is 15 residues. The CDR3 nucleotides read TGTGCCAGCAGCCCTAGGGGGGACAGACCCTATGGCTACACCTTC. It translates to CASSPRGDRPYGYTF.